This T cell receptor (beta chain) is drawn from a study of blood T cell repertoires in COVID-19. As processed by the authors: Reference gene primer amplification yielded estimated nucleated cell counts. Profiled with immunoSEQ multiplex PCR; TCRdb holds only in-frame clones, not every one. That table gives V, J and clone size, and the DNA gave D and trimming. The repertoire holds 120,000 or so clones, with over 65% as singletons. The CDR3 is made up of 13 amino acids. Germline V lookup: CDR1 GTSNPN, CDR2 SVGIG (reference sequence). J lost 5 bases, V lost 4 bases, and 4 bases had no gene match. The J gene is TRBJ1-3, the V gene TRBV30, with 8 bases that match TRBD1. The sample was peripheral blood. This TCR derives from a woman older than 75 with acute or convalescent COVID-19. CDR3 sequence: CAWIGQGRNTIYF. The CDR3 DNA is TGTGCCTGGATCGGACAGGGACGAAACACCATATATTTT.